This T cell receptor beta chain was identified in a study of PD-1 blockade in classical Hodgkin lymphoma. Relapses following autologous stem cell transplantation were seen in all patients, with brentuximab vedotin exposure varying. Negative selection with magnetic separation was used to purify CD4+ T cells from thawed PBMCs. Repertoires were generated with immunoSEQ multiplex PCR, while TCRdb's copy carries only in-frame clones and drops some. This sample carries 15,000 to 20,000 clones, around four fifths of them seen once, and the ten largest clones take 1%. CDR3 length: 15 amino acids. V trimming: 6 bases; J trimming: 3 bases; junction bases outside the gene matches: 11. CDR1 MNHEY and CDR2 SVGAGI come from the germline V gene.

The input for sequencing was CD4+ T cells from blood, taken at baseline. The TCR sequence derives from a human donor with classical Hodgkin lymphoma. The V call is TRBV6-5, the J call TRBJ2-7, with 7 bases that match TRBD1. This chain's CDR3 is CASRHQGVSVYEQYF. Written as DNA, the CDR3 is TGTGCCAGCAGACACCAGGGGGTATCAGTCTACGAGCAGTACTTC.